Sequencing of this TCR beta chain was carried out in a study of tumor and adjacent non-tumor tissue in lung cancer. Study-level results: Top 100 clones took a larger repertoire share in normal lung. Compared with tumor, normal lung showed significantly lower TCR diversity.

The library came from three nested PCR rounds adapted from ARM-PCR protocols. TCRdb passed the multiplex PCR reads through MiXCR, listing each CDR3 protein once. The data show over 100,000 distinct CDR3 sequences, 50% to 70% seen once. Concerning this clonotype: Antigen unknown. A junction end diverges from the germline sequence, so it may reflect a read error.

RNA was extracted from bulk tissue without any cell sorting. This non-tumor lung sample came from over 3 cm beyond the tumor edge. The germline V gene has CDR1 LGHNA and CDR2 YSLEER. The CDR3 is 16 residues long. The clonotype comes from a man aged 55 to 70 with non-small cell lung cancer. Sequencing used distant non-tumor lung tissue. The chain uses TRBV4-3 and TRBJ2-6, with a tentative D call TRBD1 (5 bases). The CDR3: CASSQERPAGANILTF. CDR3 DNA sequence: TGCGCCAGCAGCCAAGAACGTCCCGCTGGGGCCAACATCCTGACTTTC.